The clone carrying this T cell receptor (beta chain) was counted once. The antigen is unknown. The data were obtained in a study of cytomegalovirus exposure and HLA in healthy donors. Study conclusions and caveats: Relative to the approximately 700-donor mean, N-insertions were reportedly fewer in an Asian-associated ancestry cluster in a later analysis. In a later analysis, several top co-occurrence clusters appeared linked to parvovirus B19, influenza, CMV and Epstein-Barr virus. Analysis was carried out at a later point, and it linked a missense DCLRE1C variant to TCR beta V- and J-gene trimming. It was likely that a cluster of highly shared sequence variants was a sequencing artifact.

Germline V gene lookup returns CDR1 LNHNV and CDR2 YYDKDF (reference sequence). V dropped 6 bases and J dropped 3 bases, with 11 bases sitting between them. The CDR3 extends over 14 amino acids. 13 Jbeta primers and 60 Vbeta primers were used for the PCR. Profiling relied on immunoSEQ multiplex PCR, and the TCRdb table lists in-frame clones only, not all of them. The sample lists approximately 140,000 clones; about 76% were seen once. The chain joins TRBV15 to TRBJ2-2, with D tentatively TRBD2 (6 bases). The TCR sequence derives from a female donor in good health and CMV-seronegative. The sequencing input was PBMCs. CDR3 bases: TGTGCCACCAGGAGCGGGTTGGACACCGGGGAGCTGTTTTTT. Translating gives CATRSGLDTGELFF.